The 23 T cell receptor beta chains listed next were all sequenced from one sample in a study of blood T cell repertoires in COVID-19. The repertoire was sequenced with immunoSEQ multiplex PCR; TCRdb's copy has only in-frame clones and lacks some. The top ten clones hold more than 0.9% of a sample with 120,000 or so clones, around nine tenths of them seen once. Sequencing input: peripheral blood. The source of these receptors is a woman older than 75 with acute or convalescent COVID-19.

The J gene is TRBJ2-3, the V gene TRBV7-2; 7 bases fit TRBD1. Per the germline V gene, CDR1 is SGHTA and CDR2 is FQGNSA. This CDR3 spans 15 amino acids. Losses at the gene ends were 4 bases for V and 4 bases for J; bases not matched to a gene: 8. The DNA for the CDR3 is TGTGCCAGCAGCTCGCCTGACAGGGCCGCAGATACGCAGTATTTT. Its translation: CASSSPDRAADTQYF. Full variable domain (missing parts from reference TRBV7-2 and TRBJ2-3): GAGVSQSPSNKVTEKGKDVELRCDPISGHTALYWYRQSLGQGLEFLIYFQGNSAPDKSGLPSDRFSAERTGGSVSTLTIQRTQQEDSAVYLCASSSPDRAADTQYFGPGTRLTVL.

CDR3 sequence reads: CASSVDGGQGEQYF. The CDR3, as DNA: TGTGCCAGCAGCGTAGATGGGGGCCAGGGCGAGCAGTACTTC. V gene TRBV9 combines with J gene TRBJ2-7; D is perhaps TRBD1 (6 bases). CDR1 is SGDLS and CDR2 is YYNGEE in the germline V gene. V dropped 0 bases and J dropped 6 bases, with 13 bases sitting between them. This CDR3 is 14 amino acids long.

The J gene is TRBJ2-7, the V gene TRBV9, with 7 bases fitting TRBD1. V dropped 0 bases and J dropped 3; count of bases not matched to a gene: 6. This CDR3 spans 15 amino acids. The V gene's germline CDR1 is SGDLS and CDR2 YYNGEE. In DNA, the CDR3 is TGTGCCAGCAGCGTAGATGGGGACAGCCACTACGAGCAGTACTTC. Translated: CASSVDGDSHYEQYF. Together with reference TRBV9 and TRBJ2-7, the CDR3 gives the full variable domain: DSGVTQTPKHLITATGQRVTLRCSPRSGDLSVYWYQQSLDQGLQFLIQYYNGEERAKGNILERFSAQQFPDLHSELNLSSLELGDSALYFCASSVDGDSHYEQYFGPGTRLTVT.

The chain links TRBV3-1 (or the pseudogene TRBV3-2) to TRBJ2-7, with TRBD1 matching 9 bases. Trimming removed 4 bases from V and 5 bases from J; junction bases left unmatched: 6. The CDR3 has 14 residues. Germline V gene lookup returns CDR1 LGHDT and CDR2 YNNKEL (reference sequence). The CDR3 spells CASSLQGAKDEQYF. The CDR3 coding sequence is TGTGCCAGCAGCCTACAGGGGGCGAAAGACGAGCAGTACTTC.

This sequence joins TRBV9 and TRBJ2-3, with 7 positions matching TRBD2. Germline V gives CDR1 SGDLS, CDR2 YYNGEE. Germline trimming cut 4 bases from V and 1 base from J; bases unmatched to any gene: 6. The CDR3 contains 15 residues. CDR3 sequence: CASSSGLGRTDTQYF. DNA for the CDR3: TGTGCCAGCAGCTCCGGACTAGGTCGCACAGATACGCAGTATTTT. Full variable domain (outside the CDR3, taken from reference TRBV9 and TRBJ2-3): DSGVTQTPKHLITATGQRVTLRCSPRSGDLSVYWYQQSLDQGLQFLIQYYNGEERAKGNILERFSAQQFPDLHSELNLSSLELGDSALYFCASSSGLGRTDTQYFGPGTRLTVL.

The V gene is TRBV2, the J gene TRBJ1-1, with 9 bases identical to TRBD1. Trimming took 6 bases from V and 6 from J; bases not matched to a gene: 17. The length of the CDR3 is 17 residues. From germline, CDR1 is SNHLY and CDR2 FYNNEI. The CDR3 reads CASSQKFGGTGFPEAFF. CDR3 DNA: TGTGCCAGCAGCCAAAAATTTGGGGGGACAGGGTTTCCTGAAGCTTTCTTT.

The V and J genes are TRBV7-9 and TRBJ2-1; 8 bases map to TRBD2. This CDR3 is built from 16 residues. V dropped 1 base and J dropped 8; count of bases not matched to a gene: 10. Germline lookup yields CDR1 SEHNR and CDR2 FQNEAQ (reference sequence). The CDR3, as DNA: TGTGCCAGCAGCTTAGATGGGCGGGGGGCATTCGATGAGCAGTTCTTC. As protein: CASSLDGRGAFDEQFF.

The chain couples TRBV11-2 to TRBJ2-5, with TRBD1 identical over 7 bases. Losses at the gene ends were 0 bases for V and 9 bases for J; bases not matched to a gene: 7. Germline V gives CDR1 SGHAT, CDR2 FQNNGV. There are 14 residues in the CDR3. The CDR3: CASSLDRTGLAQYF. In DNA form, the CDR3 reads TGTGCCAGCAGCTTAGATCGGACAGGCTTAGCCCAGTACTTC.

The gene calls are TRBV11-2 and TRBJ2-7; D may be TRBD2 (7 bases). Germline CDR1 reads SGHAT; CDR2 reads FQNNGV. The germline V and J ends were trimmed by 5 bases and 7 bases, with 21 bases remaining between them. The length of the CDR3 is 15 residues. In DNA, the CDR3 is TGTGCCAGCAGCCCACAGGGCTCACTAGCGCGGGAGCAGTACTTC. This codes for CASSPQGSLAREQYF.

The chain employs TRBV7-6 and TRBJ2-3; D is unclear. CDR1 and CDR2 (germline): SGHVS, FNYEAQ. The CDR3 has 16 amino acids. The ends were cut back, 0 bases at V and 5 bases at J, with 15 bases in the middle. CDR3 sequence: CASSLASLGGRDTQYF. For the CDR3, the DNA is TGTGCCAGCAGCTTAGCAAGTCTCGGCGGTAGAGATACGCAGTATTTT.

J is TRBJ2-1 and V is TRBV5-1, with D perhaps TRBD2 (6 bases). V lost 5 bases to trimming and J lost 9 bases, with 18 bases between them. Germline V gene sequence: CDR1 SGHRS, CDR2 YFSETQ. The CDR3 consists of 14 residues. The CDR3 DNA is TGCGCCAGCAGAGTTCCAGGGAGGCAGGGTGAGCAGTTCTTC. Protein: CASRVPGRQGEQFF.

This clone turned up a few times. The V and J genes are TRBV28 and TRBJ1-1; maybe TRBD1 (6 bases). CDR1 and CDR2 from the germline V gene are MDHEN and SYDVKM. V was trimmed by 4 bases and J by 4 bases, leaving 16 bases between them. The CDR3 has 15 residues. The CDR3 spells CASSSAGGASTEAFF. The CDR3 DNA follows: TGTGCCAGCAGTTCGGCGGGGGGCGCCAGCACTGAAGCTTTCTTT.

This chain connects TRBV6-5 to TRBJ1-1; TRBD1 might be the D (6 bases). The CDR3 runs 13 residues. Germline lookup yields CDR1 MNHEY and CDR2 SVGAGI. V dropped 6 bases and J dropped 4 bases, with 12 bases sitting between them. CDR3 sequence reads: CASRSLQGTEAFF. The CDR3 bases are TGTGCCAGCAGGAGCCTACAGGGCACTGAAGCTTTCTTT.

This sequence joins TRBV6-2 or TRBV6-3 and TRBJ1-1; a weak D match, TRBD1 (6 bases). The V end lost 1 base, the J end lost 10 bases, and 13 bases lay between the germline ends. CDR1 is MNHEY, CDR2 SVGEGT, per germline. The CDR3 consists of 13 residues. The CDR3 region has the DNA TGTGCCAGCAGTTACTACAGGGAGTTTAGAGCTTTCTTT. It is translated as CASSYYREFRAFF.

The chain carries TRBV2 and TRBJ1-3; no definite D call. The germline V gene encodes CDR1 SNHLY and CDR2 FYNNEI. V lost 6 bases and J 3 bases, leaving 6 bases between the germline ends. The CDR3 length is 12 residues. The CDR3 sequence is CASRAFGNTIYF. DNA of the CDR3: TGTGCCAGCAGGGCCTTTGGAAACACCATATATTTT.

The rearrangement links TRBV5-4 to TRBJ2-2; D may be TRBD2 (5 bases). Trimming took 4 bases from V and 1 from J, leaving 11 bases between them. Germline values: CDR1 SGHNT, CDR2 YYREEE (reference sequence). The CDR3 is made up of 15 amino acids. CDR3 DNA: TGTGCCAGCAGCCCCGGACTGGAGAACACCGGGGAGCTGTTTTTT. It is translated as CASSPGLENTGELFF. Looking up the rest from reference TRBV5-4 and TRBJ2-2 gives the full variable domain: ETGVTQSPTHLIKTRGQQVTLRCSSQSGHNTVSWYQQALGQGPQFIFQYYREEENGRGNFPPRFSGLQFPNYSSELNVNALELDDSALYLCASSPGLENTGELFFGEGSRLTVL.

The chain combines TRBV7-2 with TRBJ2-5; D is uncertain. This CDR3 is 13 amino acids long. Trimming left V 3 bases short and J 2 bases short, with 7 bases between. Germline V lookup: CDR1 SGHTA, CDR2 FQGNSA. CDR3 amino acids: CASSLLTQETQYF. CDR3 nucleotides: TGTGCCAGCAGCTTGCTAACTCAAGAGACCCAGTACTTC.

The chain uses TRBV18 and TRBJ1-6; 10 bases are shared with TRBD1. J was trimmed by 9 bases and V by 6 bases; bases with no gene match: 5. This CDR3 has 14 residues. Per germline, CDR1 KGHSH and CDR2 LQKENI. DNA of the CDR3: TGTGCCAGCTCCCTAGGACAGGGGGTTTCACCCCTCCACTTT. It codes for CASSLGQGVSPLHF.

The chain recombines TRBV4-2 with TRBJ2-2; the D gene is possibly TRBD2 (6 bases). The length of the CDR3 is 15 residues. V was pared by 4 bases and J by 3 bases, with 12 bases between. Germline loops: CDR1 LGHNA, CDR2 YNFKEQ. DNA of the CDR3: TGTGCCAGCAGCCCCGGAGGGCTCGACACCGGGGAGCTGTTTTTT. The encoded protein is CASSPGGLDTGELFF.

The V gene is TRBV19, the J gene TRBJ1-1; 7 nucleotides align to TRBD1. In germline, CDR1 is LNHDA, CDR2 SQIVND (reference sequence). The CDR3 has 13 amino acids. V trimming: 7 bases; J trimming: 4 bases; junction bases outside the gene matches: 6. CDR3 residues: CASKMTGTTEAFF. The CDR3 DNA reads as TGTGCCAGTAAAATGACAGGGACCACTGAAGCTTTCTTT.

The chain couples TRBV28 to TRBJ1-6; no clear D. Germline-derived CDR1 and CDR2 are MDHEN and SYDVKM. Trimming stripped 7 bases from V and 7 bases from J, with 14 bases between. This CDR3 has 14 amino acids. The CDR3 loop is CASKSGGLNSPLHF. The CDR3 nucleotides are TGTGCCAGCAAATCGGGCGGACTGAATTCACCCCTCCACTTT.

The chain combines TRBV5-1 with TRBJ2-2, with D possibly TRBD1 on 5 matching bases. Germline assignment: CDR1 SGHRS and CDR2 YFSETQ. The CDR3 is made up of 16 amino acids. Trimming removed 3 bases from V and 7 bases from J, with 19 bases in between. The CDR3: CASSSTVLLGGGELFF. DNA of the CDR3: TGCGCCAGCAGCTCGACAGTATTATTGGGTGGCGGGGAGCTGTTTTTT.

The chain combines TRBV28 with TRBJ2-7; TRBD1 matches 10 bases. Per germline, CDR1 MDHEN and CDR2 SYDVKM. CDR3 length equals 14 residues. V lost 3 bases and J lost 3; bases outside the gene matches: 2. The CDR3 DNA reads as TGTGCCAGCAGTTTGGGACAGGGGCTCTACGAGCAGTACTTC. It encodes CASSLGQGLYEQYF.